These T cell receptor beta chains were read from a single sample in a study of T cells in Graves' hyperthyroidism and ophthalmopathy. TCRdb reprocessed the multiplex PCR reads via MiXCR and lists one record per CDR3 protein. Found here are some 210,000 distinct CDR3 sequences, roughly 15% of them singletons; the top ten hold roughly 50%. Sequencing was carried out using blood. Receptors were obtained from a man aged 45-60 years with Graves' hyperthyroidism. Each CDR3 is given with its conserved first and last residue. A D gene is named only where the DNA matches it firmly. Size tells how often a clone was seen (once, few, many) or the class of an expanded clone, and some rows leave it out.

cdr3_nt,cdr3_aa,v_call,cdr3_length,clone_size,j_call,d_call
TGTGCCAGCAGCCAACCCCCGCTTGGCACAGATACGCAGTATTTT,CASSQPPLGTDTQYF,TRBV7-6,15,NA,TRBJ2-3,NA
TGCGCCAGCAGCCAAGAGATAGGGACGGATGAGCAGTTCTTC,CASSQEIGTDEQFF,TRBV4-1,14,few,TRBJ2-1,NA
TGCGCCAGCAGCCCGATCAGCTCTGGAAACACCATATATTTT,CASSPISSGNTIYF,TRBV5-1,14,NA,TRBJ1-3,NA
TGTGCCAGCAGCTTGATGGTGGGGACCGGGGAGCTGTTTTTT,CASSLMVGTGELFF,TRBV7-8,14,many,TRBJ2-2,NA
TGTGCCAGCAGCCTACGACAGGGGCCCTTGTACGAGCAGTACTTC,CASSLRQGPLYEQYF,TRBV9,15,NA,TRBJ2-7,TRBD1
TGTGCCAGCAGTTACCTGGGACAAGATTACAATGAGCAGTTCTTC,CASSYLGQDYNEQFF,TRBV6-2/TRBV6-3,15,many,TRBJ2-1,NA
TGTGCCAGCAGCTTAGATATCGTGACAGCCCTCGAGCAGTACTTC,CASSLDIVTALEQYF,TRBV11-2,15,many,TRBJ2-7,NA
TGTGCCATCAGAGACTATGCCTACGAGCAGTACTTC,CAIRDYAYEQYF,TRBV10-3,12,NA,TRBJ2-7,NA
TGTGCCAGCAGCTCTGGGACTAGCTCCTACGAGCAGTACTTC,CASSSGTSSYEQYF,TRBV11-3,14,many,TRBJ2-7,TRBD2
TGCAGTGCTGGAGGATACCCCGCGGGCGGCAATCAGCCCCAGCATTTT,CSAGGYPAGGNQPQHF,TRBV20-1,16,many,TRBJ1-5,NA
TGTGCCAGCAGTACCCCTAGCGGGATCGGGGAGACCCAGTACTTC,CASSTPSGIGETQYF,TRBV27,15,few,TRBJ2-5,TRBD2
TGCAGTGTAGTTTTTAGCAATCAGCCCCAGCATTTT,CSVVFSNQPQHF,TRBV20-1,12,NA,TRBJ1-5,NA
TGTGCCAGCAGCTTAGCGGCTGCAGGGGGCCATGAGCAGTTCTTC,CASSLAAAGGHEQFF,TRBV7-9,15,NA,TRBJ2-1,TRBD1
TGTGCCAGCAGCATTACAGGGGATGAAAAACTGTTTTTT,CASSITGDEKLFF,TRBV11-2,13,few,TRBJ1-4,TRBD1
TGTGCCAGCAAATGGGCGGGACGCTACGAGCAGTACTTC,CASKWAGRYEQYF,TRBV3-1,13,many,TRBJ2-7,NA
TGTGCCAGTACCCCTACAGCGGGAAAAGGGGGTTACGAGCAGTACTTC,CASTPTAGKGGYEQYF,TRBV28,16,many,TRBJ2-7,NA
TGTGCCTGGAGGACCGGGACAGGGATCTCACCCCTCCACTTT,CAWRTGTGISPLHF,TRBV30,14,few,TRBJ1-6,TRBD1
TGCAGCGATCAAGGGCGGGAGGGCCCGGGGCAGTTCTTC,CSDQGREGPGQFF,TRBV29-1,13,few,TRBJ2-1,TRBD2
TGTGCCAGCAGTCAACCCCGAGGCTATGGCTACACCTTC,CASSQPRGYGYTF,TRBV28,13,many,TRBJ1-2,NA
TGTGCCAGCGCTGCGTTGGGGGGTGAAGCTTTCTTT,CASAALGGEAFF,TRBV6-1,12,many,TRBJ1-1,NA
TGTGCCAGCACTAACTTGGAGTTCCGTAATTCACCCCTCCACTTT,CASTNLEFRNSPLHF,TRBV28,15,few,TRBJ1-6,NA
TGCAGAGCTTTGCGGACTAGCGGGAAGTACGAGCAGTACTTC,CRALRTSGKYEQYF,TRBV20-1,14,few,TRBJ2-7,TRBD2
TGTGCCAGCAGTGGCGCAGGCATCGCTAATGAAAAACTGTTTTTT,CASSGAGIANEKLFF,TRBV28,15,many,TRBJ1-4,NA
TGTGCCACCAGTGATCCCGACGGTAACTATGGCTACACCTTC,CATSDPDGNYGYTF,TRBV24-1,14,many,TRBJ1-2,NA
TGTGCCAGTAGTAACGGGGGCTCCCACTACGAGCAGTACTTC,CASSNGGSHYEQYF,TRBV19,14,many,TRBJ2-7,NA
TGTGCCAGCAGTTTTCGAGCGACCTACGAGCAGTACTTC,CASSFRATYEQYF,TRBV12-3/TRBV12-4,13,many,TRBJ2-7,NA
TGTGCCAGCAGCGATGGACAGGGGAACGGCTACACCTTC,CASSDGQGNGYTF,TRBV5-5,13,many,TRBJ1-2,TRBD1
TGTGCCAGCATGGACAGGGCCGAGGGCGGGGAGCTGTTTTTT,CASMDRAEGGELFF,TRBV19,14,few,TRBJ2-2,TRBD1
TGTGCCTGGGGGGGGGGGTTCGAGCAGTACTTC,CAWGGGFEQYF,TRBV30,11,few,TRBJ2-7,TRBD2
TGTGCCAGCAGCCCTTTTGGTTCGGGCCGGAGCCACGAGCAGTACTTC,CASSPFGSGRSHEQYF,TRBV7-9,16,many,TRBJ2-7,NA
TGTGCCAGCAGCCCCTCCAACCCGGACATGGGTATCGGGAAGGAGGATCCCTACGAGCAGTACTTC,CASSPSNPDMGIGKEDPYEQYF,TRBV7-9,22,medium-sized,TRBJ2-7,NA